Below are 32 T cell receptor beta chains sequenced from a single sample in a study of cytomegalovirus exposure and HLA in healthy donors. It was with 60 Vbeta and 13 Jbeta primers that the PCR ran. The assay was immunoSEQ multiplex PCR, and TCRdb's table has in-frame clones only and misses some. Here the sample spans 100,000 to 120,000 clones, 74% being singletons. The sample was PBMCs. The receptors were sampled from a woman aged 35 to 49 in good health and CMV-seropositive.

V is TRBV5-1 and J is TRBJ1-1; 8 bases line up with TRBD1. Trimming cost V 4 bases and J 4 bases; bases outside gene matches: 9. This CDR3 has 15 residues. Germline V gene lookup returns CDR1 SGHRS and CDR2 YFSETQ. The CDR3 DNA reads as TGCGCCAGCAGCAATGCGGCAGGGGGCGGCACTGAAGCTTTCTTT. This translates into CASSNAAGGGTEAFF.

The chain joins TRBV7-9 to TRBJ1-1; 8 bases agree with TRBD1. CDR3 length equals 15 residues. V was clipped by 6 bases and J by 0 bases; unmatched bases: 6. CDR1 is SEHNR, CDR2 FQNEAQ, per germline (reference sequence). The CDR3 here is CASRDRAFMNTEAFF. As DNA, the CDR3 is TGTGCCAGCAGGGACAGGGCCTTCATGAACACTGAAGCTTTCTTT.

The chain joins TRBV6-6 to TRBJ2-5; D remains ambiguous. V was trimmed by 0 bases and J by 9 bases, leaving 11 bases between them. Germline V lookup: CDR1 MNHNY, CDR2 SVGAGI (reference sequence). This CDR3 is built from 13 residues. CDR3 nucleotide sequence: TGTGCCAGCAGTTACTCACCCTCGGTCCCCCAGTACTTC. It is translated as CASSYSPSVPQYF.

The V gene is TRBV9, the J gene TRBJ2-6; 7 bases map to TRBD1. CDR3 length: 21 residues. Germline CDR1 and CDR2: SGDLS and YYNGEE. The junction had 17 bases not matched to a gene; V was cut back by 2 bases and J by 0 bases. CDR3 residues: CASSVSRTQTGYDSGANVLTF. The CDR3, as DNA: TGTGCCAGCAGCGTGTCCCGGACGCAGACAGGGTACGACTCTGGGGCCAACGTCCTGACTTTC. The whole variable domain, filled in from reference TRBV9 and TRBJ2-6, reads DSGVTQTPKHLITATGQRVTLRCSPRSGDLSVYWYQQSLDQGLQFLIQYYNGEERAKGNILERFSAQQFPDLHSELNLSSLELGDSALYFCASSVSRTQTGYDSGANVLTFGAGSRLTVL.

Of note for this clone: Other DNA sequences in this specimen translate into the identical CDR3. This chain joins TRBV18 and TRBJ2-5; D might be TRBD2 (5 bases). Trimming pared 6 bases from V and 5 bases from J, leaving 16 bases between. The CDR3 is made up of 14 amino acids. Germline values: CDR1 KGHSH, CDR2 LQKENI. CDR3 sequence reads: CASSPAARAETQYF. The CDR3 DNA reads TGTGCCAGCTCCCCCGCCGCGAGGGCCGAGACCCAGTACTTC.

The rearrangement joins TRBV7-9 to TRBJ1-1; 9 nucleotides agree with TRBD1. This CDR3 spans 17 amino acids. With 0 bases clipped from V and 1 base from J, the junction kept 6 bases outside the gene matches. The germline gives CDR1 SEHNR, CDR2 FQNEAQ (reference sequence). The CDR3 loop is CASSLAPTGGSNTEAFF. The CDR3 DNA reads TGTGCCAGCAGCTTAGCCCCCACAGGGGGCTCGAACACTGAAGCTTTCTTT.

DNA of the CDR3: TGCGCCAGCAGCCCGACTACGGGCACTGAAGCTTTCTTT. Encoded protein: CASSPTTGTEAFF. The V call is TRBV5-1, the J call TRBJ1-1; D not resolved. Germline CDR1 SGHRS, CDR2 YFSETQ. V lost 4 bases to trimming and J lost 4 bases, with 11 bases between them. The CDR3 length is 13 residues.

In regard to this clone: Its ends do not fully match the called genes, so a read error is possible. This chain connects TRBV6-6 to TRBJ1-2; unclear D gene. CDR1 is MNHNY and CDR2 is SVGAGI in the germline V gene (reference sequence). This CDR3 region has 8 residues. CDR3 residues: CASPPGSF. In DNA form, the CDR3 reads TGTGCCAGCCCCCCGGGGAGCTTC.

J is TRBJ1-2 and V is TRBV7-9, with D tentatively TRBD1 (5 bases). V was shortened by 5 bases and J by 5 bases, with 15 bases between the two germline ends. The CDR3 is made up of 14 amino acids. CDR1 SEHNR and CDR2 FQNEAQ come from the germline V gene (reference sequence). CDR3 in amino acids: CASSLLGGGYGYTF. The CDR3 DNA is TGTGCCAGCAGCCTCCTCGGTGGGGGGTATGGCTACACCTTC.

The chain combines TRBV2 with TRBJ2-7; 8 bases align to TRBD1. This CDR3 has 14 amino acids. J lost 2 bases, V lost 7 bases, and 7 bases had no gene match. Germline V gives CDR1 SNHLY, CDR2 FYNNEI. The CDR3: CASTGGTGAYEQYF. For the CDR3, the DNA is TGTGCCAGCACGGGCGGGACAGGAGCCTACGAGCAGTACTTC.

V usage is TRBV7-2 and J usage is TRBJ1-5; D uncertain. This CDR3 is built from 16 residues. V was cut by 4 bases and J by 0 bases, with 13 bases left in between. CDR1 and CDR2 from the germline V gene are SGHTA and FQGNSA. CDR3 sequence (DNA): TGTGCCAGCAGCTACCTCCCACGGGGTAGCAATCAGCCCCAGCATTTT. Translation gives CASSYLPRGSNQPQHF.

The chain is built from TRBV19 and TRBJ2-1, with 9 bases aligning to TRBD2. The CDR3 has 16 residues. J was trimmed by 2 bases and V by 2 bases; bases with no gene match: 4. Germline V CDR1 and CDR2: LNHDA, SQIVND (reference sequence). The CDR3 DNA reads as TGTGCCAGTAGTATAAGGGGACTAGCCACCTACAATGAGCAGTTCTTC. Translating it yields CASSIRGLATYNEQFF.

The rearrangement uses TRBV29-1 and TRBJ1-2; a possible D gene is TRBD1 (5 bases). Trimming cost V 4 bases and J 6 bases, with 9 bases left between them. CDR1 and CDR2 (germline): SQVTM, ANQGSEA. The CDR3 consists of 11 residues. As DNA, the CDR3 is TGCAGCGTTGCCAGGGATAATGGCTACACCTTC. Translated, it gives CSVARDNGYTF.

The chain has TRBV7-2 and TRBJ1-2; perhaps TRBD1 as D (5 bases). Germline V lookup: CDR1 SGHTA, CDR2 FQGNSA. V was shortened by 2 bases and J by 2 bases, with 9 bases between the two germline ends. The CDR3 runs 14 residues. CDR3 bases: TGTGCCAGCAGCTTAAGTGGGGGGAACTATGGCTACACCTTC. It codes for CASSLSGGNYGYTF.

The sample holds a few counts of this clone. The J gene is TRBJ2-7, the V gene TRBV18; D is unclear. Germline V gives CDR1 KGHSH, CDR2 LQKENI. This CDR3 comprises 13 residues. Trimming shortened V by 3 bases and J by 6 bases, and 12 bases separated the two germline ends. The CDR3 region is CASSPSPGGEQYF. CDR3 in DNA: TGTGCCAGCTCACCGTCCCCGGGTGGCGAGCAGTACTTC.

This rearrangement joins TRBV4-2 to TRBJ1-6; D is ambiguous. Germline CDR1 and CDR2: LGHNA and YNFKEQ. Deletions cut 0 bases from V and 4 bases from J, with 16 bases between. The length of the CDR3 is 18 residues. The DNA for the CDR3 is TGTGCCAGCAGCCAAGATCCGCACCCCACGGGATATAATTCACCCCTCCACTTT. It specifies CASSQDPHPTGYNSPLHF.

This rearrangement joins TRBV25-1 to TRBJ2-5, with D unclear. Germline V gene sequence: CDR1 MGHDK, CDR2 SYGVNS. The CDR3 is 10 amino acids. With 8 bases removed from V and 6 bases from J, the gap between germline ends came to 7 bases. This chain's CDR3 is CASGQQTQYF. The CDR3 coding sequence is TGTGCCAGCGGGCAACAGACCCAGTACTTC.

The genes are TRBV5-4 and TRBJ1-2; D is uncertain. This CDR3 contains 16 residues. With 0 bases removed from V and 2 bases from J, the gap between germline ends came to 14 bases. Germline-derived CDR1 and CDR2 are SGHNT and YYREEE (reference sequence). The CDR3 DNA reads TGTGCCAGCAGCTTGGCCGCGGGCAAAAGGAACTATGGCTACACCTTC. Translating it yields CASSLAAGKRNYGYTF.

The gene calls are TRBV13 and TRBJ2-7; TRBD1 matches at 10 bases. CDR1 and CDR2 from the germline V gene are PRHDT and FYEKMQ (reference sequence). The CDR3 length is 15 residues. J was trimmed by 1 base and V by 4 bases; bases with no gene match: 4. The CDR3 region has the DNA TGTGCCAGCAGCTCAGGGACAGGGGTGTCCTACGAGCAGTACTTC. Its protein is CASSSGTGVSYEQYF. Together with reference TRBV13 and TRBJ2-7, the CDR3 gives the full variable domain: AAGVIQSPRHLIKEKRETATLKCYPIPRHDTVYWYQQGPGQDPQFLISFYEKMQSDKGSIPDRFSAQQFSDYHSELNMSSLELGDSALYFCASSSGTGVSYEQYFGPGTRLTVT.

The chain couples TRBV10-2 to TRBJ1-5; 9 nucleotides line up with TRBD1. The CDR3 contains 15 residues. V shed 5 bases, J shed 4 bases, and the junction held 6 bases outside the gene matches. Germline values: CDR1 WSHSY, CDR2 SAAADI. The CDR3 DNA sequence: TGCGCCAGCAGTAGTACCGGGACAGGGAATCAGCCCCAGCATTTT. Protein sequence: CASSSTGTGNQPQHF.

This clone showed up just once. This sequence joins TRBV5-1 and TRBJ2-1; TRBD2 might be the D (6 bases). With 0 bases removed from V and 0 bases from J, the gap between germline ends came to 13 bases. Germline loops: CDR1 SGHRS, CDR2 YFSETQ. This CDR3 is built from 17 residues. The DNA of the CDR3 is TGCGCCAGCAGCTTGGTACGGGGGACTGACTCCTACAATGAGCAGTTCTTC. Residues: CASSLVRGTDSYNEQFF.

This clone was picked up a small number of times. This chain connects TRBV7-2 to TRBJ2-3; 9 bases are a match to TRBD2. Germline V CDR1 and CDR2: SGHTA, FQGNSA. V was pared by 1 base and J by 3 bases, with 11 bases of the junction left unmatched. CDR3 length: 18 amino acids. The CDR3 here is CASSLGIGGGVETDTQYF. The CDR3 bases are TGTGCCAGCAGCTTAGGGATTGGCGGGGGGGTAGAAACAGATACGCAGTATTTT.

This clone was seen a handful of times. This chain connects TRBV6-1 to TRBJ2-1, with a tentative D call TRBD1 (6 bases). The CDR3 loop spans 19 amino acids. Trimming stripped 5 bases from V and 8 bases from J, with 31 bases between. The germline CDR1 and CDR2 sequences are MNHNS and SASEGT. The CDR3 nucleotides read TGTGCCAGCAGTAAAGGGGCAGGGGCTAGAAAAGGTTTGGGGGATGAGCAGTTCTTC. Its translation is CASSKGAGARKGLGDEQFF.

The CDR3 sequence: CASRRDSAWIPNTGELFF. CDR3 in DNA: TGTGCCAGCAGACGGGACTCCGCCTGGATACCGAACACCGGGGAGCTGTTTTTT. This rearrangement joins TRBV7-3 to TRBJ2-2; D might be TRBD2 (6 bases). Trimming cost V 6 bases and J 0 bases, with 20 bases left between them. The germline gives CDR1 SGHTA, CDR2 FQGTGA. CDR3 length: 18 residues.

The chain employs TRBV29-1 and TRBJ2-3, with 10 bases fitting TRBD2. After removal of 8 bases from V and 5 bases from J, the junction contained 7 bases not matched to a gene. This CDR3 region has 13 residues. Looked up from germline, CDR1 is SQVTM and CDR2 is ANQGSEA. CDR3 nucleotide sequence: TGCAGCATTACTAGCGGGATAGGAGATACGCAGTATTTT. Protein sequence: CSITSGIGDTQYF.

V gene TRBV18 combines with J gene TRBJ1-4; possibly TRBD1 for D (6 bases). The CDR3 totals 18 residues. Trimming removed 1 base from V and 4 bases from J, with 19 bases in between. CDR1 is KGHSH and CDR2 is LQKENI in the germline V gene. CDR3 sequence: CASSPLGFTGPGNEKLFF. CDR3 DNA sequence: TGTGCCAGCTCACCACTTGGATTTACAGGGCCCGGTAATGAAAAACTGTTTTTT.

The chain carries TRBV7-9 and TRBJ1-1, with no clear D. V was shortened by 1 base and J by 3 bases, with 9 bases between the two germline ends. This CDR3 has 14 amino acids. Germline assignment: CDR1 SEHNR and CDR2 FQNEAQ (reference sequence). CDR3 protein: CASSLGGIDTEAFF. CDR3 in DNA: TGTGCCAGCAGCTTAGGAGGGATAGACACTGAAGCTTTCTTT.

V gene TRBV14 combines with J gene TRBJ2-2; TRBD2 matches 11 bases. Germline assignment: CDR1 SGHDN and CDR2 FVKESK. This CDR3 is 16 amino acids long. Trimming at V came to 4 bases and at J to 6 bases, leaving 7 bases not matched to a gene. In DNA form, the CDR3 reads TGTGCCAGCAGCCCTTTGACTAGCGGGGTGGCCGGGGAGCTGTTTTTT. It codes for CASSPLTSGVAGELFF.

This chain joins TRBV6-5 and TRBJ2-3; 9 bases map to TRBD2. J lost 4 bases, V lost 0 bases, and 5 bases had no gene match. There are 16 residues in the CDR3. CDR1 is MNHEY, CDR2 SVGAGI, per germline. CDR3 in DNA: TGTGCCAGCAGTTACTCGTCTAGCGGGGTCGCAGATACGCAGTATTTT. This sequence encodes CASSYSSSGVADTQYF.

This clone was detected a few times. J is TRBJ1-2 and V is TRBV2; 7 nucleotides line up with TRBD1. CDR3 length: 12 amino acids. The V gene end was trimmed by 4 bases and the J gene end by 4 bases; junction bases not matched to a gene: 0. From germline, CDR1 is SNHLY and CDR2 FYNNEI. The CDR3 sequence is CASSGQGYGYTF. DNA for the CDR3: TGTGCCAGCAGTGGACAGGGCTATGGCTACACCTTC.

The V gene is TRBV7-9, the J gene TRBJ1-2; 7 bases line up with TRBD1. V lost 6 bases, J lost 0 bases, and 7 bases stayed unmatched. The germline gives CDR1 SEHNR, CDR2 FQNEAQ (reference sequence). The CDR3 loop spans 15 amino acids. Here the CDR3 reads CASREGDRANYGYTF. CDR3 nucleotides: TGTGCCAGCAGGGAGGGAGACAGGGCTAACTATGGCTACACCTTC.

This clone showed up just once. The V gene is TRBV4-2, the J gene TRBJ2-1; TRBD2 matches at 12 bases. J lost 3 bases, V lost 0 bases, and 0 bases had no gene match. This CDR3 spans 16 amino acids. In germline, CDR1 is LGHNA, CDR2 YNFKEQ. CDR3 in amino acids: CASSQELAGGYNEQFF. The CDR3 DNA sequence: TGTGCCAGCAGCCAAGAACTAGCGGGAGGCTACAATGAGCAGTTCTTC.